The T cell receptor beta chain described here comes from a study of cytomegalovirus exposure and HLA in healthy donors. Study details: Earlier findings included 100 million to 130 million unique TCR beta sequences obtained from about 180 million T cells. HLA-typed donors were the source of 83 million or so unique TCRs, which an early data release held. Ancestry clustering placed 81% of a few hundred genotyped donors in the Caucasian-associated cluster.

Trimming took 7 bases from V and 4 from J; bases not matched to a gene: 7. The CDR3 is 14 residues long. CDR1 and CDR2 from the germline V gene are KGHSH and LQKENI. Whole-study findings and limits: The study designated some 180 TCR beta chains cytomegalovirus-associated.

This PCR relied on a set of 60 Vbeta primers and 13 Jbeta primers. Data came from immunoSEQ multiplex PCR; TCRdb stores just in-frame clones and leaves some out. The ten top clones account for about 12%, within a sample of about 55,000 clones. With respect to this clone: Its matching antigen is unknown.

The sequenced sample was PBMCs. The chain is built from TRBV18 and TRBJ1-1, with 9 bases aligning to TRBD1. The TCR was taken from an older woman in good health and CMV-seropositive. CDR3 amino acids: CASFRDREGTEAFF. CDR3 in DNA: TGTGCCAGCTTCCGGGACAGGGAGGGCACTGAAGCTTTCTTT.